This T cell receptor (beta chain) was retrieved from a study of cytomegalovirus exposure and HLA in healthy donors. The study's findings and limits: Sequences of the TCR beta chain were said to predict the HLA-A and HLA-B alleles of most subjects accurately. The CMV antigen specificity of a few CMV-associated chains was confirmed through in vitro analysis. Segments of the TCR beta V type were, in most cases, productive about 90% or about 30% of the time in an earlier analysis.

Donors showed nominal health when sampled, although they likely had unrecorded immune exposures. For this clone: The antigen remains unidentified.

The PCR was carried out with 60 Vbeta primers and 13 Jbeta primers. Produced via immunoSEQ multiplex PCR; TCRdb's table is partial and in-frame only. The repertoire has 100,000 to 150,000 clones, 60% to 85% of them found once; the top ten carry around 3.6%. Germline V lookup: CDR1 SNHLY, CDR2 FYNNEI. Unmatched junction bases numbered 7, after V lost 7 bases and J lost 4 bases. This CDR3 region has 15 residues. The clonotype comes from a man under 40 in good health and CMV-seronegative. The material sequenced was PBMCs. J is TRBJ1-1 and V is TRBV2; 12 bases align to TRBD1. The CDR3 coding sequence is TGTGCCAGCAACCCGGGACAGGGGGCGAGCACTGAAGCTTTCTTT. Translated, it gives CASNPGQGASTEAFF.